This T cell receptor (beta chain) was observed in a study of shared clonotypes between healthy human individuals. Sequencing used immunoSEQ multiplex PCR; TCRdb keeps in-frame clones, though not all of them. Seen here are 2 million to 2.5 million clones, just over 90% observed once, and the top ten hold 0.39%. V was pared by 0 bases and J by 2 bases, with 7 bases between. CDR3 length equals 14 residues. Germline V CDR1 and CDR2: LGHNA, YNFKEQ. The clonotype was recovered from a man younger than 30 in good health. Some clones in this sample may be carry-over from other donors' samples. This rearrangement joins TRBV4-2 to TRBJ1-2; D call uncertain. Specimen: naive CD4+ T cells from PBMCs. The subset: CD45RA+ positively selected. CDR3 nucleotides: TGTGCCAGCAGCCAAGAATTTGGGAACTATGGCTACACCTTC. Its translation: CASSQEFGNYGYTF.